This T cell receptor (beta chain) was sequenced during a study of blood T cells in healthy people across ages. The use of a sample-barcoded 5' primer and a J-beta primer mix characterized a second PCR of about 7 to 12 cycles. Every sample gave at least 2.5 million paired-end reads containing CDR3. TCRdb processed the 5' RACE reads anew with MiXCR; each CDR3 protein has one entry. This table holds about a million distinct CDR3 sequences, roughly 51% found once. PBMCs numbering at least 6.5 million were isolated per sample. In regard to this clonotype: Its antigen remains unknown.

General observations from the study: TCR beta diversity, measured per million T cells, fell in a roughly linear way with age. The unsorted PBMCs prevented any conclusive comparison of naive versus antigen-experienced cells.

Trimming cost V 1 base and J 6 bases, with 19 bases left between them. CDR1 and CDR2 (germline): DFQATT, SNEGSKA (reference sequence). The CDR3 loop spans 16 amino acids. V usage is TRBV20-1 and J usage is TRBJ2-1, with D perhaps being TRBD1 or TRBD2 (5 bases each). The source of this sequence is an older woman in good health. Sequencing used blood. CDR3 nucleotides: TGCAGTGCTAGAGTATCAGTGGGACCTCGCCGCAATGAGCAGTTCTTC. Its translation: CSARVSVGPRRNEQFF.